One and the same sample provided the 8 T cell receptor beta chains below, sequenced in a study of OX40 agonist ivuxolimab in advanced cancers. Assay: immunoSEQ multiplex PCR; the TCRdb copy retains only in-frame clones and omits some. The sample yields 40,000 or so clones, 70% to 85% seen once. The source material was CD4+ or CD8+ T cells sorted from blood, sampled in a trial of the OX40 agonist ivuxolimab. The receptors originated from an adult with an advanced solid tumor such as melanoma, head and neck, liver or kidney cancer.

The rearrangement links TRBV2 to TRBJ2-1, with D unresolved. V was pared by 7 bases and J by 4 bases, with 5 bases between. Germline V gene sequence: CDR1 SNHLY, CDR2 FYNNEI. The CDR3 contains 11 residues. The CDR3 nucleotides are TGTGCCAGCACACCTTACAATGAGCAGTTCTTC. It yields the protein CASTPYNEQFF.

The genes are TRBV21-1 and TRBJ2-6. TRBV21-1 is a recognized pseudogene. There are 15 residues in the CDR3. DNA of the CDR3: TGTGCCAGCAGCAAAGGGGGGTACGGGGCCAACGTCCTGACTTTC. Translating gives CASSKGGYGANVLTF.

The chain joins TRBV11-1 to TRBJ2-1; 9 bases agree with TRBD1. This CDR3 has 15 residues. CDR1 is SGHAT, CDR2 FQDESV, per germline (reference sequence). V shed 5 bases, J shed 4 bases, and the junction held 6 bases outside the gene matches. CDR3 in DNA: TGTGCCAGCAGCGGAGGGACAGGGCCTTACAATGAGCAGTTCTTC. Its translation is CASSGGTGPYNEQFF.

The chain has TRBV28 and TRBJ2-7; D unresolved. Between the trimmed V and J ends, which lost 1 base and 0 bases, there was a span of 4 bases. CDR3 length: 13 residues. Germline V gene sequence: CDR1 MDHEN, CDR2 SYDVKM. The CDR3 nucleotides read TGTGCCAGCAGTTTATCCCCCTCCTACGAGCAGTACTTC. Translating gives CASSLSPSYEQYF.

The chain carries TRBV18 and TRBJ2-1, with 10 bases fitting TRBD2. The V and J ends lost 0 bases and 7 bases, in that order; junction bases with no gene match: 6. The CDR3 spans 16 residues. Germline lookup yields CDR1 KGHSH and CDR2 LQKENI. The CDR3: CASSPPSQREGNEQFF. The DNA of the CDR3 is TGTGCCAGCTCACCACCGTCCCAGCGGGAGGGTAATGAGCAGTTCTTC.

The V call is TRBV5-6, the J call TRBJ1-1, with D tentatively TRBD1 (5 bases). CDR1 and CDR2 (germline): SGHDT, YYEEEE. This CDR3 has 12 amino acids. V shed 1 base and J shed 9 bases, with 10 bases lying between them. In DNA form, the CDR3 reads TGTGCCAGCAGCTTGAGGGGCGGCAAAGCTTTCTTT. It translates to CASSLRGGKAFF.

This chain joins TRBV27 and TRBJ2-5; 8 positions agree with TRBD2. This CDR3 has 17 residues. Germline-derived CDR1 and CDR2 are MNHEY and SMNVEV (reference sequence). V shed 6 bases and J 1 base; nucleotides not matched to a gene: 13. CDR3 sequence: CASSHKGSGRSQETQYF. In DNA, the CDR3 is TGTGCCAGCAGCCACAAAGGGAGCGGGAGAAGCCAAGAGACCCAGTACTTC.

The chain is built from TRBV7-8 and TRBJ2-7; possibly TRBD1 or TRBD2 for D (6 bases each). The CDR3 is 18 amino acids. Germline CDR1 SGHVS, CDR2 FQNEAQ. V was clipped by 0 bases and J by 2 bases, with 20 bases between them. The CDR3 loop reads CASSLALSRGRSTYEQYF. The CDR3 coding sequence is TGTGCCAGCAGCTTAGCGTTGTCGAGGGGGAGGTCGACCTACGAGCAGTACTTC. Combining the CDR3 with reference TRBV7-8 and TRBJ2-7 gives the whole variable domain GAGVSQSPRYKVAKRGQDVALRCDPISGHVSLFWYQQALGQGPEFLTYFQNEAQLDKSGLPSDRFFAERPEGSVSTLKIQRTQQEDSAVYLCASSLALSRGRSTYEQYFGPGTRLTVT.